Presented here are 24 T cell receptor beta chains from one specimen sequenced in a study of post-analysis software for immune sequencing data. Each TCR beta cDNA library carried unique molecular identifiers. TCRdb re-analysed the PCR reads in MiXCR, keeping a single row per CDR3 protein. Of a few hundred thousand distinct CDR3 sequences listed, around a third are singletons. Study-level points and caveats: The five TRBV segments detected at higher frequency in patients than in controls included TRBV5-6, TRBV5-1 and TRBV20-1.

The antigens for these receptors are not known. The specimen sequenced was blood. Receptors were obtained from a girl between 2 and 17 years old with multiple sclerosis.

The J gene is TRBJ2-6, the V gene TRBV24-1; D remains unclear. With 2 bases removed from V and 4 bases from J, the gap between germline ends came to 20 bases. Looked up from germline, CDR1 is KGHDR and CDR2 is SFDVKD. CDR3 length: 19 residues. The CDR3: CATSDSRELRTRGANVLTF. The CDR3 DNA sequence: TGTGCCACCAGTGATTCGCGAGAGCTCCGGACGCGGGGGGCCAACGTCCTGACTTTC.

This clonotype was found a few times. V is TRBV29-1 and J is TRBJ1-1; D is possibly TRBD1 (5 bases). The CDR3 totals 13 residues. V lost 7 bases, J lost 1 base, and 13 bases lay in between. Germline CDR1 reads SQVTM; CDR2 reads ANQGSEA. This CDR3 is CSGWGLTNTEAFF. The CDR3 DNA is TGCAGCGGGTGGGGACTTACGAACACTGAAGCTTTCTTT.

This clonotype was seen more than once but under ten times. The genes are TRBV11-2 and TRBJ2-7; D not resolved. The CDR3 extends over 13 amino acids. CDR1 is SGHAT, CDR2 FQNNGV, per germline. The V end was cut by 0 bases, the J end by 7 bases, with 10 bases between. The DNA of the CDR3 is TGTGCCAGCAGCTTAGATCTAAGGCGGGAGCAGTACTTC. Translation: CASSLDLRREQYF.

This chain uses TRBV18 with TRBJ1-2; 9 positions match TRBD1. V lost 0 bases to trimming and J lost 2 bases; unmatched junction nucleotides: 1. Germline loops: CDR1 KGHSH, CDR2 LQKENI. This CDR3 has 15 amino acids. The CDR3 is CASSPPTGGNYGYTF. CDR3 nucleotides: TGTGCCAGCTCACCACCGACAGGGGGAAACTATGGCTACACCTTC. Full variable domain (remainder filled in from reference TRBV18 and TRBJ1-2): NAGVMQNPRHLVRRRGQEARLRCSPMKGHSHVYWYRQLPEEGLKFMVYLQKENIIDESGMPKERFSAEFPKEGPSILRIQQVVRGDSAAYFCASSPPTGGNYGYTFGSGTRLTVV.

The chain uses TRBV6-5 and TRBJ1-5; D gene uncertain. The germline gives CDR1 MNHEY, CDR2 SVGAGI. The V and J ends lost 5 bases and 4 bases respectively, with 12 bases between them. CDR3 length: 14 amino acids. The CDR3: CASSASGKNQPQHF. The CDR3 nucleotides are TGTGCCAGCAGTGCCTCCGGGAAAAATCAGCCCCAGCATTTT.

This clonotype occurred a few times. V and J are TRBV29-1 and TRBJ2-5; 7 bases align to TRBD2. V gave up 4 bases and J gave up 5 bases; unmatched junction bases: 7. CDR1 and CDR2 (germline): SQVTM, ANQGSEA. The CDR3 consists of 13 residues. CDR3 loop: CSVAREGGETQYF. CDR3 bases: TGCAGCGTTGCCAGGGAGGGAGGGGAGACCCAGTACTTC.

CDR3 residues: CASSSYHGVGANVLTF. CDR3 DNA: TGTGCCAGCAGCTCCTACCACGGGGTGGGGGCCAACGTCCTGACTTTC. The rearrangement joins TRBV7-8 to TRBJ2-6, with TRBD2 as a possible D gene (5 bases). CDR1 and CDR2 (germline): SGHVS, FQNEAQ. The CDR3 sequence is 16 residues long. Trimming left V 4 bases short and J 4 bases short, with 14 bases between.

V is TRBV5-1 and J is TRBJ2-7, with 8 bases fitting TRBD1. The CDR3 is made up of 14 amino acids. Germline loops: CDR1 SGHRS, CDR2 YFSETQ. The V segment lost 4 bases and the J segment 7 bases; nucleotides outside the gene matches: 10. The CDR3 bases are TGCGCCAGCAGCACCCTCTTGACAGGGGATGAGCAGTACTTC. This encodes CASSTLLTGDEQYF. Variable domain in full (rest from reference TRBV5-1 and TRBJ2-7): KAGVTQTPRYLIKTRGQQVTLSCSPISGHRSVSWYQQTPGQGLQFLFEYFSETQRNKGNFPGRFSGRQFSNSRSEMNVSTLELGDSALYLCASSTLLTGDEQYFGPGTRLTVT.

CDR3 sequence (DNA): TGTGCCAGCAGCGTAGGGCCCCAGCGGACAGATACGCAGTATTTT. Translation gives CASSVGPQRTDTQYF. The chain links TRBV9 to TRBJ2-3; D may be TRBD2 (5 bases). The V and J ends lost 0 bases and 3 bases respectively, with 11 bases between them. The CDR3 totals 15 residues. CDR1 and CDR2 from the germline V gene are SGDLS and YYNGEE.

The chain recombines TRBV12-5 with TRBJ2-1; D tentatively reads TRBD1 or TRBD2 (6 bases each). The V gene's germline CDR1 is LGHNT and CDR2 FRNRAP. CDR3 length equals 15 residues. V lost 3 bases to trimming and J lost 8 bases, with 17 bases between them. The CDR3: CASGLATGAVDEQFF. The CDR3 DNA reads as TGTGCTAGTGGTTTAGCCACGGGGGCCGTCGATGAGCAGTTCTTC.

A few counts support this clonotype. This chain joins TRBV11-2 and TRBJ2-7, with D possibly matching TRBD1 (6 bases). Germline loops: CDR1 SGHAT, CDR2 FQNNGV. Trimming left V 3 bases short and J 5 bases short, with 14 bases between. CDR3 length equals 14 residues. CDR3 DNA: TGTGCCAGCAGCTTGTTTACAGGGATCGACGAGCAGTACTTC. It encodes CASSLFTGIDEQYF.

This rearrangement joins TRBV20-1 to TRBJ2-7; 7 positions match TRBD1. Trimming cost V 3 bases and J 3 bases; bases outside gene matches: 8. In germline, CDR1 is DFQATT, CDR2 SNEGSKA (reference sequence). The CDR3 is made up of 14 amino acids. Written as DNA, the CDR3 is TGCAGTGCTAGCGGGACAGATCCATACTACGAGCAGTACTTC. This translates into CSASGTDPYYEQYF.

The chain uses TRBV4-1 and TRBJ1-1, with D possibly being TRBD1 (5 bases). The CDR3 consists of 14 residues. Trimming shortened V by 3 bases and J by 4 bases, and 12 bases separated the two germline ends. Germline V gene lookup returns CDR1 MGHRA and CDR2 YSYEKL. CDR3 protein: CASSQVQGTTEAFF. The CDR3 bases are TGCGCCAGCAGCCAGGTGCAGGGTACCACTGAAGCTTTCTTT.

This clonotype was observed a few times. This rearrangement joins TRBV7-2 to TRBJ2-7, with 10 bases identical to TRBD2. CDR3 length equals 16 residues. V trimming: 4 bases; J trimming: 3 bases; junction bases outside the gene matches: 9. In germline, CDR1 is SGHTA, CDR2 FQGNSA. The CDR3 DNA is TGTGCCAGCAGCTCCCGAGCAGCGGGGGGGGTCTACGAGCAGTACTTC. Protein product: CASSSRAAGGVYEQYF.

The rearrangement joins TRBV6-6 to TRBJ1-2; no clear D gene. The CDR3 contains 13 residues. Germline V lookup: CDR1 MNHNY, CDR2 SVGAGI (reference sequence). With 4 bases removed from V and 0 bases from J, the gap between germline ends came to 6 bases. The CDR3 DNA reads as TGTGCCAGCAGTTCGGAGACTAACTATGGCTACACCTTC. Translated: CASSSETNYGYTF.

This clonotype has ten or more counts. CDR3 nucleotide sequence: TGTGCCAGCAGTTCCCTAGCGGGGGGGTACAATGAGCAGTTCTTC. It translates to CASSSLAGGYNEQFF. V usage is TRBV28 and J usage is TRBJ2-1, with 12 positions matching TRBD2. The germline V gene has CDR1 MDHEN and CDR2 SYDVKM. V gave up 4 bases and J gave up 4 bases; unmatched junction bases: 2. The CDR3 spans 15 residues.

CDR3 loop: CASSLKGGDDTDTQYF. The CDR3 nucleotides are TGTGCCAGCAGCTTGAAGGGCGGGGATGACACAGATACGCAGTATTTT. The chain combines TRBV5-6 with TRBJ2-3; TRBD2 might be the D (6 bases). Trimming shortened V by 1 base and J by 2 bases, and 14 bases separated the two germline ends. This CDR3 is 16 amino acids long. The V gene's germline CDR1 is SGHDT and CDR2 YYEEEE.

Regarding this clonotype: Sequence at one end of the junction differs from germline and may be a read error. This rearrangement joins TRBV12-3 or TRBV12-4 to TRBJ2-1, with a tentative D call TRBD1 (5 bases). This CDR3 region has 13 residues. The CDR3 DNA is TGTGCCAGCAGTTTAGCGCCCCAGGGTGAGCAGTTCTTT. Translated, it gives CASSLAPQGEQFF.

This clonotype was picked up many times. The chain combines TRBV5-6 with TRBJ2-1; 9 bases map to TRBD2. Germline CDR1 reads SGHDT; CDR2 reads YYEEEE. Trimming cost V 2 bases and J 10 bases; bases outside gene matches: 13. The CDR3 length is 16 residues. This CDR3 is CASSLIAGANLREQFF. DNA of the CDR3: TGTGCCAGCAGCTTAATAGCGGGGGCCAACCTAAGGGAGCAGTTCTTC.

The chain recombines TRBV4-1 with TRBJ2-7, with 8 bases that match TRBD1. The CDR3 totals 15 residues. The germline V gene encodes CDR1 MGHRA and CDR2 YSYEKL. After removal of 6 bases from V and 2 bases from J, the junction contained 9 bases not matched to a gene. CDR3 region: CASRPTGTGAYEQYF. Here the CDR3 DNA reads TGCGCCAGCAGGCCTACCGGGACAGGTGCCTACGAGCAGTACTTC.

The sample holds a few counts of this clonotype. This chain links TRBV6-1 with TRBJ1-5; tentatively, D is TRBD1 (6 bases). V lost 6 bases, J lost 4 bases, and 16 bases lay in between. Germline CDR1 reads MNHNS; CDR2 reads SASEGT. This CDR3 spans 15 amino acids. The CDR3 DNA follows: TGTGCCAGCAGGAGGAAACAGGGTGATAATCAGCCCCAGCATTTT. This codes for CASRRKQGDNQPQHF.

The chain uses TRBV12-3 or TRBV12-4 and TRBJ2-3; 8 positions match TRBD2. V shed 3 bases, J shed 6 bases, and the junction held 8 bases outside the gene matches. The CDR3 loop spans 15 amino acids. CDR3 loop: CASSFIGGVGDTQYF. CDR3 coding DNA: TGTGCCAGCAGTTTCATCGGGGGGGTCGGGGATACGCAGTATTTT.

This clonotype appeared many times. The chain links TRBV6-5 to TRBJ2-5; D is ambiguous. This CDR3 is 11 amino acids long. Trimming removed 8 bases from V and 5 bases from J, with 9 bases in between. The V gene's germline CDR1 is MNHEY and CDR2 SVGAGI. This chain's CDR3 is CASEAGETQYF. CDR3 DNA: TGTGCCAGCGAAGCCGGGGAGACCCAGTACTTC.

The chain is built from TRBV20-1 and TRBJ2-3, with TRBD2 identical over 9 bases. CDR3 length: 15 residues. Looked up from germline, CDR1 is DFQATT and CDR2 is SNEGSKA (reference sequence). Unmatched junction bases numbered 7, after V lost 3 bases and J lost 3 bases. The CDR3 DNA reads as TGCAGTGCTAGCGTAGCGGGGGTAGGGACAGATACGCAGTATTTT. It yields the protein CSASVAGVGTDTQYF.